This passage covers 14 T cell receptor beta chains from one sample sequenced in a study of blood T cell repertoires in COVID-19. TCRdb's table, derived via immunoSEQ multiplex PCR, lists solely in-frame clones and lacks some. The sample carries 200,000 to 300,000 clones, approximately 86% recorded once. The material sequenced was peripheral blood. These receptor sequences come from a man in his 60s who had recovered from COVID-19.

This CDR3 is CASSSSTGELFF. In DNA form, the CDR3 reads TGTGCCAGCAGCTCCTCCACCGGGGAGCTGTTTTTT. The chain has TRBV5-4 and TRBJ2-2; D not resolved. The V gene lost 3 bases and the J gene lost 4 bases, with 4 bases spanning the gap. The CDR3 has 12 amino acids. In germline, CDR1 is SGHNT, CDR2 YYREEE (reference sequence).

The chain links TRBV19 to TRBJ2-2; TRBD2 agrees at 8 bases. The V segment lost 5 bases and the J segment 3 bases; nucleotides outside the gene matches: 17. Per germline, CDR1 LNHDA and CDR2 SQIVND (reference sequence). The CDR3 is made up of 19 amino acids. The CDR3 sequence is CASSLLTGRGATDTGELFF. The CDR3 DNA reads TGTGCCAGTAGTCTCTTAACGGGGCGGGGGGCCACGGACACCGGGGAGCTGTTTTTT.

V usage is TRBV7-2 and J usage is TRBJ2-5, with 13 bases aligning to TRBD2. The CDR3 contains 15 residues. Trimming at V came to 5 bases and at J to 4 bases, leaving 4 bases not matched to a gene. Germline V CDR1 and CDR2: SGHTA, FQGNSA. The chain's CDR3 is CASSRTSGGRETQYF. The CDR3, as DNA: TGTGCCAGCAGCCGGACTAGCGGGGGACGAGAGACCCAGTACTTC.

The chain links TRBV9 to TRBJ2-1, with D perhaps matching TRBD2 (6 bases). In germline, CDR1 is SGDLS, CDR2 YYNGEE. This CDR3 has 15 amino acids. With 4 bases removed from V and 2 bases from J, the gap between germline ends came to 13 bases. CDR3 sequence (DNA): TGTGCCAGCAGCACGACTGGGACTCCCTACAATGAGCAGTTCTTC. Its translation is CASSTTGTPYNEQFF.

The CDR3 DNA reads TGTGCCAGCAGCCAAGGGCCCTTAGGAGCTGAGCAGTTCTTC. It is translated as CASSQGPLGAEQFF. This chain connects TRBV3-1 (or the pseudogene TRBV3-2) to TRBJ2-1; no definite D call. Germline loops: CDR1 LGHDT, CDR2 YNNKEL (reference sequence). V was cut by 1 base and J by 9 bases, with 13 bases left in between. The CDR3 sequence is 14 residues long.

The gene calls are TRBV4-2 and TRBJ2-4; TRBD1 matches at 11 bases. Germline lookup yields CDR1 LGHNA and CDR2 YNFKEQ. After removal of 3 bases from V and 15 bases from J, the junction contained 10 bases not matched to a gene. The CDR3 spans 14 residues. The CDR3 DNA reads TGTGCCAGCAGCCACGGACAGGGGGCGGATCGACGGTACTTC. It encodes CASSHGQGADRRYF.

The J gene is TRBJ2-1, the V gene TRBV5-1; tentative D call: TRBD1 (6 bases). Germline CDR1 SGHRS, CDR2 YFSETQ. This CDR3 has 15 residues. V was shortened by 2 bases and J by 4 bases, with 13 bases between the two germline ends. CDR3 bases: TGCGCCAGCAGCTTCGGTGGGACACAATACAATGAGCAGTTCTTC. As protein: CASSFGGTQYNEQFF.

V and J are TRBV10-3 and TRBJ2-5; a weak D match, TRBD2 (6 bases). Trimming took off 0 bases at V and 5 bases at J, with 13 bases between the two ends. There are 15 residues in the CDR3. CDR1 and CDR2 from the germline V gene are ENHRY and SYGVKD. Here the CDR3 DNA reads TGTGCCATCAGTGAGTCGGCAGGGAGGAGGGAGACCCAGTACTTC. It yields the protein CAISESAGRRETQYF.

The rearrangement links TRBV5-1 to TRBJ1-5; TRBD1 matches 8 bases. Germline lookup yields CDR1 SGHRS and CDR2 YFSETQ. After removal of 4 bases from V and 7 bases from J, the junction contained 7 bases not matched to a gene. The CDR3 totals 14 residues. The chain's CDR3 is CASSQGQGSQPQHF. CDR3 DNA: TGCGCCAGCAGCCAAGGACAGGGATCACAGCCCCAGCATTTT. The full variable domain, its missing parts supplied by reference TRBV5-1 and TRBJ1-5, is KAGVTQTPRYLIKTRGQQVTLSCSPISGHRSVSWYQQTPGQGLQFLFEYFSETQRNKGNFPGRFSGRQFSNSRSEMNVSTLELGDSALYLCASSQGQGSQPQHFGDGTRLSIL.

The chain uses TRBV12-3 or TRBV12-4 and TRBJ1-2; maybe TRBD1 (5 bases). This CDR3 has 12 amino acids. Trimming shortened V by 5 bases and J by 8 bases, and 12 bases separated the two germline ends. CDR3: CASSPGIVGYTF. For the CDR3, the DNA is TGTGCCAGCAGTCCAGGGATAGTAGGCTACACCTTC.

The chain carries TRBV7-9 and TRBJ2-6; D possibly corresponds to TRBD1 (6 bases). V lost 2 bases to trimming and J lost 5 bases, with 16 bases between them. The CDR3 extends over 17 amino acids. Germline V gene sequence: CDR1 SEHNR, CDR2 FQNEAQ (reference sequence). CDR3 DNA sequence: TGTGCCAGCAGCTTACTAGGGGGTAGTCTAAGGGCCAACGTCCTGACTTTC. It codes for CASSLLGGSLRANVLTF.

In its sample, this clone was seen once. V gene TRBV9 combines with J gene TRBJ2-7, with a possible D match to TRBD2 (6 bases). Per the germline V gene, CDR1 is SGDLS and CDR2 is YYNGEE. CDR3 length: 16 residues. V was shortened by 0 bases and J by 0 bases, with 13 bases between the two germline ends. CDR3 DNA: TGTGCCAGCAGCGTAGGTAGTAGCGGTTTCTCCTACGAGCAGTACTTC. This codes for CASSVGSSGFSYEQYF. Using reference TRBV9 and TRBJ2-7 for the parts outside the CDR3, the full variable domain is DSGVTQTPKHLITATGQRVTLRCSPRSGDLSVYWYQQSLDQGLQFLIQYYNGEERAKGNILERFSAQQFPDLHSELNLSSLELGDSALYFCASSVGSSGFSYEQYFGPGTRLTVT.

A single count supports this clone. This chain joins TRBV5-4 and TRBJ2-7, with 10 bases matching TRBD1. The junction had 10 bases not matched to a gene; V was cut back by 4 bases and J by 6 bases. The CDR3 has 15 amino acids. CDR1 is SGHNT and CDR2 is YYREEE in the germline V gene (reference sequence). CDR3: CASSPRPGTGVEQYV. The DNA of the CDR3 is TGTGCCAGCAGCCCGCGGCCCGGGACAGGGGTCGAGCAGTACGTC.

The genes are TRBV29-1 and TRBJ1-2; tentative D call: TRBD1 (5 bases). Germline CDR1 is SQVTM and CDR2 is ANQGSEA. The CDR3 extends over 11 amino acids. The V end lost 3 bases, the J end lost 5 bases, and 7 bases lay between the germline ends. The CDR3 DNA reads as TGCAGCGTTGACAGGGAATATGGCTACACCTTC. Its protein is CSVDREYGYTF.